The present TCR beta chain was sequenced within a study of T-cell reconstitution after alpha-beta-depleted transplantation in children. Study findings and constraints: A year had passed since transplant, and T-cell counts and diversity by then came mostly from newly produced T cells.

This clonotype was counted ten times or more. Its antigen is not identified. With 6 bases clipped from V and 7 bases from J, the junction kept 6 bases outside the gene matches. This CDR3 spans 14 amino acids. Molecular barcoding with unique molecular identifiers was used for the TCRbeta library. Via MiXCR, TCRdb re-called the PCR reads, giving one row per CDR3 protein. The sample has nearly 350,000 distinct CDR3 sequences; around 15% are singletons. The clonotype was recovered from a male patient between 2 and 9 years old who had a stem cell transplant for acute lymphoblastic leukemia, so the T cells may come from the graft donor. The chain recombines TRBV12-3 or TRBV12-4 with TRBJ2-2; 9 bases map to TRBD1. Sequenced material: PBMCs, mostly from graft donor cells, taken 360 days after TCRalphabeta/CD19-depleted stem cell transplant. CDR3 loop: CASRLQGAIGELFF. In DNA, the CDR3 is TGTGCCAGCAGATTACAGGGGGCGATCGGGGAGCTGTTTTTT.